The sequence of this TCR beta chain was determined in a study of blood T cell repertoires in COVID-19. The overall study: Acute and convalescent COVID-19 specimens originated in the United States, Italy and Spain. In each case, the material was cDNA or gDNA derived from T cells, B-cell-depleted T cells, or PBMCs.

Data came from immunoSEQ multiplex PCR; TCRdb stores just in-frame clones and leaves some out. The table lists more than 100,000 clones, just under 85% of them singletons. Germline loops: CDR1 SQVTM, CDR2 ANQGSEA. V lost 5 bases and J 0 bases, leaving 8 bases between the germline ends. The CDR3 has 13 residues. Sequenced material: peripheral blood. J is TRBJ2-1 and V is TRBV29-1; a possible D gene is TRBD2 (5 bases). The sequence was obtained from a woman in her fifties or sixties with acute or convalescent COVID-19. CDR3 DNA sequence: TGCAGCGTTCGGGAAATCTCCTACAATGAGCAGTTCTTC. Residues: CSVREISYNEQFF.